The present entry profiles one T cell receptor (beta chain) with its context. It was with 60 Vbeta and 13 Jbeta primers that the PCR ran. Data came from immunoSEQ multiplex PCR; TCRdb stores just in-frame clones and leaves some out. Among approximately 190,000 clones listed, 77% were seen once. This record comes from a study of cytomegalovirus exposure and HLA in healthy donors. CDR1 and CDR2 from the germline V gene are LGHNA and YNFKEQ. This CDR3 contains 16 residues. V was pared by 1 base and J by 0 bases, with 5 bases of the junction left unmatched. V usage is TRBV4-2 and J usage is TRBJ2-5, with 7 positions matching TRBD2. The sequence came from a woman in her twenties or thirties in good health and CMV-seropositive. Sequenced sample: PBMCs. CDR3 DNA: TGTGCCAGCAGCCAAGCGGCGCGGGAGTACCAAGAGACCCAGTACTTC. Its protein is CASSQAAREYQETQYF.